Listed below are T cell receptor beta chains from one sample, sequenced in a study of Tregs in tolerant kidney transplant recipients. Profiled with immunoSEQ multiplex PCR; TCRdb holds only in-frame clones, not every one. Of about 240,000 clones in the sample, about 80% are singletons; the top ten hold around 0.68%. The specimen sequenced was CD4+ T cells from blood. These receptors all come from a human donor in good health. CDR3s include the opening cysteine and the closing phenylalanine or tryptophan. A D gene is named only where the DNA matches it firmly. A clone size is listed for some rows: how often the clone was seen (once, few, many), or a class if it is expanded.

TRBJ1-5 TRBV30 - - CAWSTGRWPQHF TGTGCCTGGAGTACGGGAAGATGGCCCCAGCATTTT
TRBJ1-1 TRBV5-1 - - CASSLDLGAEAFF TGCGCCAGCAGCTTGGACCTAGGGGCTGAAGCTTTCTTT
TRBJ2-1 TRBV10-3 - - CAISSDGNNEQFF TGTGCCATCAGTTCGGACGGAAACAATGAGCAGTTCTTC
TRBJ1-5 TRBV12-5 - - CASGLVLVNQPQHF TGTGCTAGTGGTTTGGTACTGGTCAATCAGCCCCAGCATTTT
TRBJ1-3 TRBV5-4 - - CASSVTGYGNTIYF TGTGCCAGCAGCGTAACAGGGTATGGAAACACCATATATTTT
TRBJ1-6 TRBV18 - - CASSPRALSSYNSPLHF TGTGCCAGCTCACCACGGGCACTGAGCTCCTATAATTCACCCCTCCACTTT
TRBJ2-1 TRBV7-6 - - CASSLALLSEQFF TGTGCCAGCAGCTTAGCCCTGCTCAGTGAGCAGTTCTTC
TRBJ1-2 TRBV5-4 - TRBD1 CASSRDREYGYTF TGTGCCAGCAGCCGGGACAGAGAATATGGCTACACCTTC
TRBJ2-7 TRBV5-1 - TRBD2 CASSWEGVLEQYF TGCGCCAGCAGCTGGGAGGGCGTGCTCGAGCAGTACTTC
TRBJ2-3 TRBV6-1 - - CASSDRPDTQYF TGTGCCAGCAGCGACAGGCCAGATACGCAGTATTTT
TRBJ1-2 TRBV7-9 - - CASSLVAGPNYGYTF TGTGCCAGCAGCTTAGTTGCAGGCCCCAACTATGGCTACACCTTC
TRBJ1-4 TRBV25-1 once TRBD1 CASSPRTGVNEKLFF TGTGCCAGCAGTCCCCGGACAGGGGTTAATGAAAAACTGTTTTTT
TRBJ1-1 TRBV9 - - CASSVVAAGSMNTEAFF TGTGCCAGCAGCGTAGTCGCGGCAGGGAGCATGAACACTGAAGCTTTCTTT
TRBJ2-5 TRBV6-6 once TRBD1 CASSYLGGYQETQYF TGTGCCAGCAGTTACCTAGGGGGCTACCAAGAGACCCAGTACTTC
TRBJ2-5 TRBV5-4 - TRBD1 CASSERGRWETQYF TGTGCCAGCAGCGAAAGGGGGCGCTGGGAGACCCAGTACTTC
TRBJ2-3 TRBV19 once - CASKRGRTDTQYF TGTGCCAGTAAACGGGGCCGCACAGATACGCAGTATTTT
TRBJ1-1 TRBV30 - - CAWSVTFGTEAFF TGTGCCTGGAGTGTCACATTTGGAACTGAAGCTTTCTTT
TRBJ1-1 TRBV5-1 - - CASSFGGAPRGEAFF TGCGCCAGCAGCTTCGGCGGGGCTCCGAGAGGGGAAGCTTTCTTT
TRBJ1-4 TRBV2 - - CASTRILNEKLFF TGTGCCAGCACACGGATTCTTAATGAAAAACTGTTTTTT
TRBJ1-2 TRBV5-6 - TRBD1 CASSWGQGARHHGYTF TGTGCCAGCAGCTGGGGACAGGGGGCAAGACATCACGGCTACACCTTC
TRBJ1-3 TRBV18 - - CASSPTRTAGNTIYF TGTGCCAGCTCACCCACGAGGACCGCAGGAAACACCATATATTTT
TRBJ2-2 TRBV5-1 - TRBD2 CASRERGPNTGELFF TGCGCCAGCAGGGAGCGGGGCCCGAACACCGGGGAGCTGTTTTTT
TRBJ2-7 TRBV19 - - CASNPGQGSYEQYF TGTGCCAGTAACCCAGGCCAGGGCTCCTACGAGCAGTACTTC
TRBJ1-3 TRBV5-1 - - CASKSRPEANTIYF TGCGCCAGCAAATCAAGGCCTGAGGCAAACACCATATATTTT
TRBJ2-1 TRBV14 once TRBD2 CASRGTGTSGPTVNEQFF TGTGCCAGCAGGGGAACCGGGACTAGCGGGCCCACTGTCAATGAGCAGTTCTTC
TRBJ2-5 TRBV5-6 - - CASSLVLGVVETQYF TGTGCCAGCAGCTTGGTCCTCGGAGTCGTTGAGACCCAGTACTTC
TRBJ2-5 TRBV2 - TRBD2 CASSEGFVASGSRETQYF TGTGCCAGCAGTGAAGGGTTCGTGGCTAGCGGGAGTCGAGAGACCCAGTACTTC
TRBJ2-1 TRBV10-2 - - CASKFQDPDYNEQFF TGCGCCAGCAAATTTCAGGACCCAGACTACAATGAGCAGTTCTTC
TRBJ2-5 TRBV30 once - CAWRSGAAQYF TGTGCCTGGAGGTCCGGGGCTGCCCAGTACTTC
TRBJ1-5 TRBV28 - - CASSLWQSDQPQHF TGTGCCAGCAGTTTGTGGCAAAGCGATCAGCCCCAGCATTTT
TRBJ2-5 TRBV29-1 few - CSGRLEETQYF TGCAGCGGCCGACTAGAAGAGACCCAGTACTTC
TRBJ1-5 TRBV18 - TRBD1 CASSPGTGDQPQHF TGTGCCAGCTCACCCGGGACAGGGGATCAGCCCCAGCATTTT
TRBJ1-2 TRBV6-1 - - CASQQHPNYGYTF TGTGCCTCCCAGCAGCATCCTAACTATGGCTACACCTTC
TRBJ2-1 TRBV5-5 - - CASSPQRGDEQFF TGTGCCAGCAGCCCCCAGAGAGGTGATGAGCAGTTCTTC
TRBJ1-2 TRBV28 - - CASSFGQGHGYTF TGTGCCAGCAGTTTCGGGCAAGGACATGGCTACACCTTC
TRBJ1-2 TRBV2 - TRBD1 CASSAGRGRGGYTF TGTGCCAGCAGTGCGGGAAGGGGGCGCGGTGGCTACACCTTC
TRBJ2-5 TRBV19 - TRBD2 CASSIGLAGSIQETQYF TGTGCCAGTAGTATCGGCCTAGCGGGGTCAATCCAAGAGACCCAGTACTTC
TRBJ1-4 TRBV10-3 - - CAISEQGSEKLFF TGTGCCATCAGTGAGCAGGGAAGCGAAAAACTGTTTTTT
TRBJ2-5 TRBV4-1 - - CASSQVRGETQYF TGCGCCAGCAGCCAGGTCAGGGGAGAGACCCAGTACTTC
TRBJ1-4 TRBV2 - - CASSEMAFEKLFF TGTGCCAGCAGTGAAATGGCTTTCGAAAAACTGTTTTTT
TRBJ2-7 TRBV19 - - CASSHIRGASSYEQYF TGTGCCAGTAGTCATATCAGGGGCGCGAGCTCCTACGAGCAGTACTTC
TRBJ1-5 TRBV30 - - CAWSVGQISNQPQHF TGTGCCTGGAGTGTGGGTCAGATTAGCAATCAGCCCCAGCATTTT
TRBJ2-7 TRBV11-2 - TRBD1 CASSTGQGRFREQYF TGTGCCAGCAGCACCGGACAGGGCAGGTTCCGCGAGCAGTACTTC
TRBJ2-1 TRBV2 - TRBD1 CASSEEGTGANEQFF TGTGCCAGCAGTGAAGAAGGGACAGGGGCCAATGAGCAGTTCTTC
TRBJ1-2 TRBV29-1 - TRBD1 CSVRGGTGLFSGYTF TGCAGCGTCCGGGGAGGGACAGGGCTCTTCAGTGGCTACACCTTC
TRBJ2-7 TRBV7-2 - - CASSLQREQYF TGTGCCAGCAGCTTACAACGGGAGCAGTACTTC
TRBJ1-6 TRBV7-9 - TRBD1 CASSVGTGESSYNSPLHF TGTGCCAGCAGCGTAGGGACAGGCGAGAGCTCCTATAATTCACCCCTCCACTTT
TRBJ1-1 TRBV6-1 - - CASSPGYTEAFF TGTGCCAGCAGCCCAGGGTACACTGAAGCTTTCTTT
TRBJ2-7 TRBV29-1 few - CSVKGGPYEQYF TGCAGCGTTAAGGGGGGCCCCTACGAGCAGTACTTC
TRBJ1-2 TRBV5-8 - - CASSRRGGLGPNYGYTF TGTGCCAGCAGCCGGCGTGGGGGCCTGGGACCTAACTATGGCTACACCTTC
TRBJ2-7 TRBV5-8 few - CASSFTGYYEQYF TGTGCCAGCAGCTTCACAGGGTATTACGAGCAGTACTTC
TRBJ1-1 TRBV5-6 - - CASSLGFRGTEAFF TGTGCCAGCAGCTTGGGGTTCAGGGGAACTGAAGCTTTCTTT
TRBJ2-2 TRBV5-4 - TRBD2 CGSGSSTGELFF TGTGGAAGCGGGAGTAGCACCGGGGAGCTGTTTTTT
TRBJ1-1 TRBV5-1 - - CASSFIGAAGTEAFF TGCGCCAGCAGCTTTATTGGGGCCGCAGGCACTGAAGCTTTCTTT
TRBJ2-1 TRBV5-4 - TRBD2 CASGQREGSSYNEQFF TGTGCCAGCGGTCAGCGGGAGGGGAGCTCCTACAATGAGCAGTTCTTC